A few counts support the clone carrying this T cell receptor beta chain. The CDR3 is 14 residues long. The J segment lost 6 bases and the V segment lost 5 bases, leaving 5 bases of the junction unmatched. Per germline, CDR1 LNHDA and CDR2 SQIVND (reference sequence). The sample is drawn from a study of CD8 T cells in Susac syndrome. The RNA input was about 0.45 to 1 ug, and it was reverse transcribed with random hexamers. Multiplex immunoSEQ PCR targeted 54 Vbeta and 13 Jbeta TCR beta segments. TCRdb reanalysed the immunoSEQ multiplex PCR reads using MiXCR and keeps one entry per CDR3 protein. The sample shows 330,000 or so distinct CDR3 sequences, about 82% of them seen only once. Sequencing of TCR beta was undertaken in CD8+ and CD4+ T cells derived from blood. Negative isolation yielded the CD8+ and CD4+ T cells, while FACS enriched the TEMRA cells.

The chain is built from TRBV19 and TRBJ2-1, with TRBD2 matching over 9 bases. This receptor was taken from a human donor with multiple sclerosis. Sequenced material: CD8+ T cells from PBMCs. The CDR3: CASSGLAGFNEQFF. Written as DNA, the CDR3 is TGTGCCAGTAGTGGCCTAGCGGGATTCAATGAGCAGTTCTTC.